These 24 T cell receptor beta chains share one sample of origin, sequenced in a study of blood T cell repertoires in COVID-19. The method was immunoSEQ multiplex PCR; TCRdb's version includes in-frame clones alone and lacks a portion of them. The top ten hold 4.5% to 6.5% of the sample, which has more than 150,000 clones, 80% to 85% seen once. Material: peripheral blood. All receptors come from a woman in her twenties or thirties with acute or convalescent COVID-19.

This clone has a single count. The gene calls are TRBV7-2 and TRBJ2-5, with TRBD2 matching over 9 bases. This CDR3 spans 16 amino acids. Trimming cost V 6 bases and J 5 bases; bases outside gene matches: 13. In germline, CDR1 is SGHTA, CDR2 FQGNSA. CDR3 nucleotides: TGTGCCAGCAGTCCATATATAGCGGGAGCTCAGGAGACCCAGTACTTC. Its protein is CASSPYIAGAQETQYF.

V usage is TRBV14 and J usage is TRBJ1-2; maybe TRBD1 (5 bases). The germline CDR1 and CDR2 sequences are SGHDN and FVKESK. The CDR3 spans 17 residues. Trimming cost V 0 bases and J 0 bases, with 14 bases left between them. The DNA for the CDR3 is TGTGCCAGCAGCCAAGAGGGGGGTTCTAGGGCTAACTATGGCTACACCTTC. Its protein product is CASSQEGGSRANYGYTF.

This chain uses TRBV11-2 with TRBJ1-2; D is unresolved. The CDR3 totals 14 residues. V lost 6 bases and J lost 3, with 14 bases in between. In germline, CDR1 is SGHAT, CDR2 FQNNGV. The CDR3 DNA reads as TGTGCCAGCAGGATTTCCCGACGGGACTATGGCTACACCTTC. Amino acids: CASRISRRDYGYTF.

This chain joins TRBV30 and TRBJ1-2, with a weak D call TRBD1 (5 bases). Germline V gene lookup returns CDR1 GTSNPN and CDR2 SVGIG (reference sequence). The CDR3 is 12 amino acids. Trimming stripped 3 bases from V and 4 bases from J, with 9 bases between. CDR3 residues: CAWRGGGYGYTF. In nucleotides, the CDR3 is TGTGCCTGGAGGGGGGGAGGCTATGGCTACACCTTC.

The chain joins TRBV28 to TRBJ1-1; 9 bases fit TRBD1. Trimming took 5 bases from V and 4 from J; bases not matched to a gene: 8. This CDR3 has 15 residues. The germline CDR1 and CDR2 sequences are MDHEN and SYDVKM. For the CDR3, the DNA is TGTGCCAGCAGTCTAAACAGGGGGCGAAGCACTGAAGCTTTCTTT. Translated, it gives CASSLNRGRSTEAFF.

The genes are TRBV30 and TRBJ2-7, with D uncertain. This CDR3 is built from 16 residues. V was clipped by 3 bases and J by 1 base, with 19 bases between them. Germline-derived CDR1 and CDR2 are GTSNPN and SVGIG (reference sequence). The CDR3 region has the DNA TGTGCCTGGAGACCGAGTTTCCCGGGTCTATCCTACGAGCAGTACTTC. Encoded protein: CAWRPSFPGLSYEQYF. The whole variable domain, remainder taken from reference TRBV30 and TRBJ2-7, is SQTIHQWPATLVQPVGSPLSLECTVEGTSNPNLYWYRQAAGRGLQLLFYSVGIGQISSEVPQNLSASRPQDRQFILSSKKLLLSDSGFYLCAWRPSFPGLSYEQYFGPGTRLTVT.

V and J are TRBV19 and TRBJ1-5, with 7 bases matching TRBD1. The V gene end was trimmed by 3 bases and the J gene end by 1 base; junction bases not matched to a gene: 12. Germline CDR1 and CDR2: LNHDA and SQIVND (reference sequence). The CDR3 runs 18 residues. CDR3 DNA sequence: TGTGCCAGTAGTATGGGCTGGAGTATGACAGGGAGCAATCAGCCCCAGCATTTT. It codes for CASSMGWSMTGSNQPQHF.

The V gene is TRBV5-5, the J gene TRBJ1-5, with TRBD1 as a possible D gene (6 bases). Germline V gene sequence: CDR1 SGHKS, CDR2 YYEKEE (reference sequence). The V gene lost 0 bases and the J gene lost 0 bases, with 10 bases spanning the gap. This CDR3 has 16 residues. CDR3 residues: CASSLGTAHSNQPQHF. The CDR3 nucleotides are TGTGCCAGCAGCTTGGGGACAGCTCATAGCAATCAGCCCCAGCATTTT.

The rearrangement uses TRBV18 and TRBJ1-2, with 8 positions matching TRBD1. V gave up 5 bases and J gave up 6 bases; unmatched junction bases: 8. The germline V gene has CDR1 KGHSH and CDR2 LQKENI. The CDR3 runs to 14 residues. For the CDR3, the DNA is TGTGCCAGCTCATCGTCGGACAGGGAGAATGGCTACACCTTC. This encodes CASSSSDRENGYTF.

CDR3 sequence reads: CASSLEATSGNTIYF. The CDR3 nucleotides read TGTGCCAGCAGCTTAGAAGCGACCTCTGGAAACACCATATATTTT. The chain combines TRBV7-2 with TRBJ1-3; D gene unclear. Germline loops: CDR1 SGHTA, CDR2 FQGNSA. This CDR3 has 15 residues. Trimming took off 1 base at V and 0 bases at J, with 7 bases between the two ends.

The chain recombines TRBV7-2 with TRBJ1-2; no firm D call. CDR3 length: 12 residues. V was trimmed by 5 bases and J by 4 bases, leaving 8 bases between them. In germline, CDR1 is SGHTA, CDR2 FQGNSA. The CDR3 loop is CASSETSYGYTF. The CDR3 nucleotides are TGTGCCAGCAGCGAGACAAGCTATGGCTACACCTTC.

The rearrangement uses TRBV5-6 and TRBJ2-4; 7 bases are shared with TRBD1. The V segment lost 4 bases and the J segment 1 base; nucleotides outside the gene matches: 2. From germline, CDR1 is SGHDT and CDR2 YYEEEE. This CDR3 is 14 amino acids long. The CDR3 spells CASSPGGAKNIQYF. The DNA of the CDR3 is TGTGCCAGCAGCCCAGGGGGTGCCAAAAACATTCAGTACTTC.

The chain uses TRBV29-1 and TRBJ1-3; a weak D match, TRBD1 (6 bases). The CDR3 loop spans 14 amino acids. The V gene lost 7 bases and the J gene lost 0 bases, with 13 bases spanning the gap. CDR1 and CDR2 from the germline V gene are SQVTM and ANQGSEA. The CDR3 loop reads CSAGLGHSGNTIYF. The CDR3 DNA reads TGCAGCGCCGGACTGGGACACTCTGGAAACACCATATATTTT.

This sequence joins TRBV30 and TRBJ1-1; no firm D call. V was pared by 4 bases and J by 5 bases, with 11 bases between. The CDR3 runs 12 residues. Germline values: CDR1 GTSNPN, CDR2 SVGIG (reference sequence). The CDR3 spells CAWNQGGTEAFF. CDR3 DNA: TGTGCCTGGAATCAAGGAGGGACTGAAGCTTTCTTT.

This chain links TRBV6-5 with TRBJ1-6; 8 bases align to TRBD1. Germline CDR1 reads MNHEY; CDR2 reads SVGAGI. The junction had 5 bases not matched to a gene; V was cut back by 6 bases and J by 13 bases. CDR3 size: 12 residues. The CDR3 sequence is CASSWTGLPLHF. CDR3 DNA: TGTGCCAGCAGCTGGACAGGGCTTCCCCTCCACTTT.

The V gene is TRBV5-1, the J gene TRBJ1-6, with a tentative D call TRBD1 (6 bases). CDR3 length: 16 residues. From germline, CDR1 is SGHRS and CDR2 YFSETQ. V shed 2 bases and J shed 7 bases, with 16 bases lying between them. The CDR3, as DNA: TGCGCCAGCAGCTTTACGACAGGTTCGACGAATTCACCCCTCCACTTT. Its translation is CASSFTTGSTNSPLHF.

This chain uses TRBV18 with TRBJ1-5, with D uncertain. This CDR3 is 15 amino acids long. V lost 2 bases and J 4 bases, leaving 12 bases between the germline ends. From germline, CDR1 is KGHSH and CDR2 LQKENI. The CDR3 sequence is CASSPIPSGNQPQHF. CDR3 DNA: TGTGCCAGCTCACCAATTCCATCGGGGAATCAGCCCCAGCATTTT.

The CDR3: CAISFAPGQGSTDTQYF. CDR3 coding DNA: TGTGCCATCAGCTTTGCCCCGGGACAGGGGAGCACAGATACGCAGTATTTT. This sequence joins TRBV10-3 and TRBJ2-3; 10 nucleotides line up with TRBD1. The CDR3 runs to 17 residues. Germline V lookup: CDR1 ENHRY, CDR2 SYGVKD. The J segment lost 0 bases and the V segment lost 6 bases, leaving 9 bases of the junction unmatched.

The rearrangement joins TRBV21-1 to TRBJ1-3. TRBV21-1 is described as a pseudogene. This CDR3 has 19 residues. The CDR3 spells CASSKGLGGKNISGNTIYF. CDR3 nucleotide sequence: TGTGCCAGCAGCAAAGGACTAGGTGGAAAGAACATCTCTGGAAACACCATATATTTT.

V is TRBV4-3 and J is TRBJ1-1, with 7 bases aligning to TRBD1. J gave up 4 bases and V 1 base, and 6 bases lay outside the gene matches. CDR1 and CDR2 from the germline V gene are LGHNA and YSLEER. CDR3 length: 15 amino acids. The CDR3 DNA sequence: TGCGCCAGCAGCCAAGTTGACAGGGACGGCACTGAAGCTTTCTTT. Its protein is CASSQVDRDGTEAFF.

The chain uses TRBV6-4 and TRBJ2-2; TRBD2 matches at 10 bases. Germline V gene lookup returns CDR1 MRHNA and CDR2 SNTAGT. This CDR3 spans 14 amino acids. Trimming at V came to 7 bases and at J to 4 bases, leaving 3 bases not matched to a gene. The DNA of the CDR3 is TGTGCCAGCAAGCTAGCGGGAGTCACCGGGGAGCTGTTTTTT. Encoded protein: CASKLAGVTGELFF.

The J gene is TRBJ1-2, the V gene TRBV24-1, with 7 bases that match TRBD1. Germline V CDR1 and CDR2: KGHDR, SFDVKD. The CDR3 loop spans 13 amino acids. Unmatched junction bases numbered 3, after V lost 3 bases and J lost 6 bases. CDR3 in DNA: TGTGCCACCAGTGATGCTGACAGGGATGGCTACACCTTC. Translation gives CATSDADRDGYTF.

The rearrangement joins TRBV4-2 to TRBJ1-2; D may be TRBD1 (6 bases). The CDR3 covers 14 residues. Germline lookup yields CDR1 LGHNA and CDR2 YNFKEQ. V was cut by 3 bases and J by 4 bases, with 12 bases left in between. CDR3 loop: CASSQVDRTYGYTF. The CDR3 region has the DNA TGTGCCAGCAGCCAGGTCGACAGGACCTATGGCTACACCTTC.

The chain joins TRBV11-2 to TRBJ1-1, with 10 positions matching TRBD1. Germline V gene sequence: CDR1 SGHAT, CDR2 FQNNGV. The CDR3 sequence is 15 residues long. V gave up 5 bases and J gave up 4 bases; unmatched junction bases: 7. The CDR3 nucleotides are TGTGCCAGCAGCCCCCAGGACAGGGGGGGCACTGAAGCTTTCTTT. Protein: CASSPQDRGGTEAFF. Supplemented by reference TRBV11-2 and TRBJ1-1, the full variable domain reads EAGVAQSPRYKIIEKRQSVAFWCNPISGHATLYWYQQILGQGPKLLIQFQNNGVVDDSQLPKDRFSAERLKGVDSTLKIQPAKLEDSAVYLCASSPQDRGGTEAFFGQGTRLTVV.